Here is one TCR beta chain with its context. Its antigen specificity is not known. Base qualities are not provided; no much larger clone lies one nucleotide away. CDR1 and CDR2, looked up from the germline V gene, are MNHEY and SVGAGI. Trimming takes 0 bases off V and 6 bases off J; junction bases not matched to a gene: 4. The CDR3, cysteine through phenylalanine, is 16 amino acids long. Only CDR3 DNA remains: 48 bases, in frame from the first base. TCRbeta CDR3 regions were amplified from genomic DNA by means of the immunoSEQ Assay, a bias-controlled multiplex PCR. Under the source paper's analysis protocol: The number of nucleated cells in each sample was estimated from the amplification of reference gene primers within the assay. To quantify the absolute abundance of each unique TCRbeta CDR3 rearrangement, sequence reads were collapsed and filtered. Productive Simpson clonality was computed per sample as the square root of Simpson's diversity index over productive rearrangements. Sourced from immuneACCESS, this table was stored by TCRdb with only in-frame sequences that have V and J called. A share of the clones is absent; for the studies checked, an unresolved V gene accounts for under half, and the remainder has no known explanation. Clonal size and the V and J genes are those of that table, whereas D and trimming came from the DNA. The sample records some 230,000 clones, about nine tenths of which are singletons. Approximately 2% of the sample is held by the ten biggest clonotypes.

Another Seattle source contributed samples from volunteer blood donors who had recovered from COVID-19. Collaborating institutions collected whole blood in K2EDTA tubes following their own protocols. Collaborator samples were shipped for TCRbeta analysis as frozen whole blood, isolated PBMCs, or DNA extracted from either sample type. The sample is drawn from a study of blood T cell repertoires in COVID-19 (dated by TCRdb to about 2020). For the wider study: Samples from collaborators originated in the United States, Italy and Spain and spanned both the acute and convalescent phases of COVID-19. The prospective study material was composed of cDNA or gDNA derived from T cells, B-cell-depleted T cells, or PBMCs. Deeply sampled blood TCRbeta repertoires from subjects exposed to, actively infected with, or recovered from COVID-19 were included in the dataset. A freely available public database, intended as a resource for researchers studying the immune response to SARS-CoV-2, is where the repertoires were released. The samples were drawn from two sources: the first 160 participants of the ongoing ImmuneRACE study, and approximately 1,300 subjects contributed by 6 global collaborators. Sample metadata almost always included a de-identified subject ID, COVID-19 status, age in years and sex. Where available, HLA class I and class II types were obtained from metadata supplied by the sample provider rather than from assay-based typing.

Overall results and qualifications from the work: The quantity of clinical and demographic metadata differed by source and by participant and was supplied without curation.

The sequence is built from TRBV6-5 and TRBJ1-5, with 11 central nucleotides matching TRBD1. Sequencing was performed on peripheral blood. This TCR came from a man aged 25 to 40 who had recovered from COVID-19. The CDR3 is CASSYSGTGGFQPQHF. The DNA reads TGTGCCAGCAGTTACTCCGGGACAGGGGGATTTCAGCCCCAGCATTTT.